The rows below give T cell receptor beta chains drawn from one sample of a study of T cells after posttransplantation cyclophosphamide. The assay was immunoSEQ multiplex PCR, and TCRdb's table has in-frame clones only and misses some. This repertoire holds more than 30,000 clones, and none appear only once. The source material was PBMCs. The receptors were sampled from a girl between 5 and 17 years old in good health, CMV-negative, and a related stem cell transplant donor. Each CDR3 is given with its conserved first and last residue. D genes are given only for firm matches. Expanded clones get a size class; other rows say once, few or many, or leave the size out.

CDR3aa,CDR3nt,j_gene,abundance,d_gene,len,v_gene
CASRGQGGRNEQFF,TGTGCCAGCCGAGGGCAGGGAGGAAGAAATGAGCAGTTCTTC,TRBJ2-1,many,-,14,TRBV19
CASSLRGFYEQYF,TGTGCCAGCAGCTTACGGGGGTTTTACGAGCAGTACTTC,TRBJ2-7,few,-,13,TRBV11-2
CASSPTGSPGELFF,TGCGCCAGCAGCCCGACAGGGTCCCCCGGGGAGCTGTTTTTT,TRBJ2-2,many,TRBD1,14,TRBV4-1
CASSRGGARETQYF,TGTGCCAGCAGTCGAGGGGGGGCCCGAGAGACCCAGTACTTC,TRBJ2-5,-,-,14,TRBV5-4
CASSLYRDEQYF,TGTGCCAGCAGTTTGTACAGGGACGAGCAGTACTTC,TRBJ2-7,few,-,12,TRBV28
CAISRGQGSYEQYF,TGTGCCATCAGCCGGGGACAGGGCTCCTACGAGCAGTACTTC,TRBJ2-7,many,TRBD1,14,TRBV10-3
CASSPGTSGSLGYEQFF,TGTGCCAGCAGCCCTGGGACTAGCGGGTCCTTAGGGTATGAGCAGTTCTTC,TRBJ2-1,few,TRBD2,17,TRBV5-4
CASSTRTSGPTYEQYF,TGTGCCAGCAGCACAAGGACTAGCGGGCCCACCTACGAGCAGTACTTC,TRBJ2-7,many,TRBD2,16,TRBV5-4
CASSRGQDSGANVLTF,TGTGCCAGCAGCCGAGGACAGGACTCTGGGGCCAACGTCCTGACTTTC,TRBJ2-6,many,TRBD1,16,TRBV27
CAWSPVAGGPDTQYF,TGTGCCTGGAGCCCGGTAGCGGGGGGGCCAGATACGCAGTATTTT,TRBJ2-3,-,TRBD2,15,TRBV30